These 5 T cell receptor beta chains were sequenced from one sample in a study of chemoradiotherapy in HPV16-positive cancers. Clones were read by immunoSEQ multiplex PCR, and TCRdb kept only the in-frame ones, dropping some. The sample gives over 10,000 clones, 55% to 70% of which show up once; 20% is in the top ten. This sample was obtained from a patient who underwent chemoradiotherapy. Source of these receptors: a human donor with HPV-associated anogenital cancer.

The chain joins TRBV5-5 to TRBJ2-7; D is tentatively TRBD1 or TRBD2 (5 bases each). The V gene lost 6 bases and the J gene lost 1 base, with 11 bases spanning the gap. The CDR3 is made up of 13 amino acids. Germline V gene sequence: CDR1 SGHKS, CDR2 YYEKEE (reference sequence). This CDR3 reads CASTWDLSYEQYF. DNA for the CDR3: TGTGCCAGCACCTGGGACCTATCCTACGAGCAGTACTTC.

The V and J genes are TRBV10-3 and TRBJ2-5; D unclear. The CDR3 extends over 15 amino acids. From germline, CDR1 is ENHRY and CDR2 SYGVKD. V was pared by 10 bases and J by 4 bases, with 22 bases between. CDR3 protein: CASHPLGLSPETQYF. Here the CDR3 DNA reads TGTGCCAGCCATCCACTCGGCCTTTCCCCAGAGACCCAGTACTTC.

The rearrangement uses TRBV5-4 and TRBJ2-1; no clear D. The CDR3 is 12 residues long. Per germline, CDR1 SGHNT and CDR2 YYREEE (reference sequence). V was shortened by 0 bases and J by 6 bases, with 4 bases between the two germline ends. The CDR3 protein is CASSLGSNEQFF. The CDR3, as DNA: TGTGCCAGCAGCTTGGGCAGCAATGAGCAGTTCTTC.

The J gene is TRBJ2-1, the V gene TRBV27, with TRBD2 matching 9 bases. The length of the CDR3 is 16 residues. Germline V CDR1 and CDR2: MNHEY, SMNVEV (reference sequence). The trim removed 6 bases at V and 7 bases at J, leaving 13 bases unmatched. This chain's CDR3 is CASRPLAGPQGNEQFF. CDR3 nucleotides: TGTGCCAGCAGACCTCTAGCGGGGCCTCAAGGGAATGAGCAGTTCTTC.

The chain carries TRBV28 and TRBJ1-2, with 7 bases identical to TRBD1. Germline values: CDR1 MDHEN, CDR2 SYDVKM. V lost 5 bases to trimming and J lost 2 bases; unmatched junction nucleotides: 11. The CDR3 runs 16 residues. DNA for the CDR3: TGTGCCAGCAGTCGCGCCCCCGAGACAGGGAACTATGGCTACACCTTC. Translation: CASSRAPETGNYGYTF.